This T cell receptor (beta chain) was recovered during a study of T cells after yellow fever vaccination. CDR3 length: 13 amino acids. V was trimmed by 1 base and J by 5 bases, leaving 9 bases between them. Germline CDR1 reads SGHTA; CDR2 reads FQGNSA. Study findings and constraints: Post-booster samples contained most primary-vaccination clones (approximately 95% CD4, almost 90% CD8). Though weaker, the secondary response peaked faster, on day 5 versus 15.

Researchers made TCR cDNA using 5'RACE template switching, and this step added a universal primer site and UMIs. TCRdb itself ran the 5' RACE reads through MiXCR, one entry per CDR3 protein. The sample holds about 170,000 distinct CDR3 sequences, approximately 11% seen once. This clonotype has only a few counts. Its antigen is currently unknown. The specimen was CD8+ T cells sorted from PBMCs, collected 15 days after the yellow fever booster vaccination. The chain joins TRBV7-2 to TRBJ2-7; the D is unclear. This sequence originates from a young man who received the YFV17D yellow fever vaccine. The DNA of the CDR3 is TGTGCCAGCAGCTTAGGGACCCGGGACGAGCAGTACTTC. Its protein is CASSLGTRDEQYF. The variable domain in full, completed from reference TRBV7-2 and TRBJ2-7, reads GAGVSQSPSNKVTEKGKDVELRCDPISGHTALYWYRQSLGQGLEFLIYFQGNSAPDKSGLPSDRFSAERTGGSVSTLTIQRTQQEDSAVYLCASSLGTRDEQYFGPGTRLTVT.